Listed here is a single TCR beta chain. TCRdb re-called the RT-PCR reads through MiXCR, storing one row per CDR3 protein. The profile shows about 680,000 distinct CDR3 sequences, approximately 15% of them singletons. The specimen was memory CD4+ T cells from blood. The clonotype originates from a female donor in good health, serving as a healthy control.

CDR3 residues: CASSLEMGQFF. CDR3 sequence (DNA): TGCGCCAGCAGCTTGGAAATGGGGCAGTTCTTC. J is TRBJ2-1 and V is TRBV5-1; D is uncertain. V dropped 0 bases and J dropped 12 bases, with 7 bases sitting between them. The CDR3 is made up of 11 amino acids. The germline gives CDR1 SGHRS, CDR2 YFSETQ.